The T cell receptor beta chain under discussion was sequenced for a study of cytomegalovirus exposure and HLA in healthy donors. Study conclusions and caveats: Some highly shared sequence variants likely arose as a pipeline artifact. Under in vitro conditions, a few CMV-associated chains were confirmed as specific for CMV antigens.

A remark on this clone: Its specificity is not known.

The CDR3 consists of 11 residues. V was pared by 6 bases and J by 6 bases, with 9 bases between. The germline gives CDR1 SNHLY, CDR2 FYNNEI. Use of 60 Vbeta and 13 Jbeta primers characterized the PCR. Sequencing was performed with immunoSEQ multiplex PCR; in TCRdb, only in-frame clones are kept and a portion is missing. The sample includes about 100,000 clones, 79% seen only once; the top ten take over 4%. Whereas donors were nominally healthy upon sampling, unrecorded immune exposures were probable. The sequence came from a female donor in good health and CMV-seropositive. Sequencing was carried out using PBMCs. J is TRBJ2-7 and V is TRBV2, with a tentative D call TRBD2 (7 bases). CDR3 in DNA: TGTGCCAGCAGGAGGGGGGGCGAGCAGTACTTC. It codes for CASRRGGEQYF.